Listed below are T cell receptor beta chains from one sample, sequenced in a study of blood T cell repertoires in COVID-19. Profiling relied on immunoSEQ multiplex PCR, and the TCRdb table lists in-frame clones only, not all of them. The sample includes about 130,000 clones, over 60% of them seen just once. The sample was peripheral blood. These receptors were taken from a woman in her 70s with acute or convalescent COVID-19. Both conserved end residues are part of each CDR3. Fields, in order: J gene, V gene, D gene, CDR3 protein. D genes are given only for firm matches.

J: TRBJ2-7
V: TRBV27
D: TRBD1
CDR3: CASNRQGAYEQYF

J: TRBJ1-2
V: TRBV30
D: NA
CDR3: CAWSVGSGYTF

J: TRBJ2-7
V: TRBV4-3
D: NA
CDR3: CASSQSKGAYEQYF

J: TRBJ1-6
V: TRBV7-6
D: NA
CDR3: CASSLGGGGGSPLHF

J: TRBJ2-6
V: TRBV5-1
D: NA
CDR3: CASSSGSSSGANVLTF

J: TRBJ2-7
V: TRBV7-2
D: TRBD1
CDR3: CASSSRQGAYEQYF

J: TRBJ2-1
V: TRBV30
D: TRBD2
CDR3: CACPGGAQNEQFF

J: TRBJ2-7
V: TRBV3-1/TRBV3-2
D: TRBD2
CDR3: CASSQGSGSEQYF

J: TRBJ1-6
V: TRBV19
D: NA
CDR3: CASSLSRDRRNSPLHF

J: TRBJ2-3
V: TRBV12-3/TRBV12-4
D: NA
CDR3: CASSRETDTQYF

J: TRBJ1-2
V: TRBV18
D: NA
CDR3: CASSPLESYGYTF